Included here is one T cell receptor beta chain sequence, with context. Its antigen is unknown. The sample belongs to a study of Ad26.COV2.S vaccination and SARS-CoV-2 variants. Study-level background: The study gave Ad26.COV2.S intramuscularly, once or twice 56 days apart.

As to treatment: some 19 received Ad26.COV2.S at low or high dose, single or two shots; about five received placebo; per-sample allocation not given. Following the first vaccine or placebo injection, samples were taken on day 63. Germline V lookup: CDR1 KGHSH, CDR2 LQKENI. The length of the CDR3 is 16 residues. Trimming cost V 2 bases and J 2 bases; bases outside gene matches: 8. Study-wide results and caveats: Post-vaccination breadth of spike-specific CD8+ and CD4+ T cell responses was reportedly substantial. Vaccine recipients showed a spike-specific TCR breadth that was higher than in placebo recipients.

Only in-frame clones appear in the TCRdb table, and some are missing; sequencing was by immunoSEQ multiplex PCR. The data hold around 380,000 clones, with approximately 91% observed a single time. The TCR comes from a person between 18 and 59 years old who received the Ad26.COV2.S COVID-19 vaccine or a placebo. The chain employs TRBV18 and TRBJ2-5, with 7 bases that match TRBD1. Sequenced here: peripheral blood, sampled in a trial of Ad26.COV2.S vaccine versus placebo. This CDR3 is CASSPWASRGQETQYF. The CDR3 nucleotides read TGTGCCAGCTCACCATGGGCGAGCAGGGGGCAAGAGACCCAGTACTTC.